This T cell receptor (beta chain) was obtained from a study of blood T cell repertoires in COVID-19 (dated by TCRdb to about 2020). Concerning the study at large: Samples covering the acute and convalescent phases of COVID-19 were provided by collaborators in the United States, Italy and Spain. Deeply sampled blood TCRbeta repertoires from subjects exposed to, actively infected with, or recovered from COVID-19 were included in the dataset. The samples were drawn from two sources: the first 160 participants of the ongoing ImmuneRACE study, and 950 to 1,500 subjects contributed by 6 global collaborators. HLA class I and class II types, where available, came from metadata supplied by the sample provider rather than from assay-based typing. The material from the prospective study consisted of cDNA or gDNA derived from T cells, B-cell-depleted T cells, or PBMCs. The sample metadata nearly always contained a de-identified subject ID, COVID-19 status, age in years and sex. The repertoires were released in a freely available public database meant as a resource for research on the immune response to SARS-CoV-2. The paper as a whole reports these results and caveats: The quantity of clinical and demographic metadata differed by source and by participant and was supplied without curation.

Of note for this clone: Its antigen remains undetermined. The input lacks base qualities; no much larger clone sits a single base away.

Each collaborating institution followed its own protocols to collect whole blood in K2EDTA tubes. For TCRbeta analysis, collaborators shipped samples in one of three forms: frozen whole blood, isolated PBMCs, or DNA extracted from either of those sample types. CDR1 SQVTM and CDR2 ANQGSEA were looked up in the germline V gene. Germline trimming: 3 bases from V, 4 bases from J; junction bases outside gene matches: 5. Taken from cysteine to phenylalanine, the CDR3 has 14 residues. Only the CDR3 part of the read is kept: 42 bases, read in frame from the first base. The immunoSEQ Assay, a bias-controlled multiplex PCR, was used to amplify TCRbeta CDR3 regions from genomic DNA. Under the source paper's analysis protocol: The number of nucleated cells in each sample was estimated by amplification of reference gene primers within the assay. Sequence reads were collapsed and filtered to measure the absolute abundance of every unique TCRbeta CDR3 rearrangement. For each sample, productive Simpson clonality was calculated as the square root of Simpson's diversity index over productive rearrangements. In TCRdb, the immuneACCESS table is reduced to in-frame sequences with V and J assigned. These tables do not hold every clone; where another copy was compared, an unresolved V gene accounts for under half, and the others remain unexplained. The V and J calls and clone size are taken from that table; D and trimming were inferred from the DNA. The sample data list fewer than 90,000 clones, and more than 75% of these were observed just once. The biggest ten clones account for around 11% of the sample.

This TCR was sampled from a human donor in a cohort sampled during active COVID-19. The sequencing input was peripheral blood. The rearrangement joined TRBV29-1 to TRBJ2-3; 9 bases in between match TRBD1. This receptor has the CDR3 CSVEGQGRPDTQYF. Here is the DNA: TGCAGCGTTGAGGGACAGGGAAGACCAGATACGCAGTATTTT.